The source of this TCR beta chain is a study of CD8+CD57+ T cells in acquired aplastic anemia. General study findings and limits: The study found no significant CD8+ Simpson's diversity difference between patients and controls.

It was patients with CD8+CD57+ cell expansion by flow cytometry who were chosen for sequencing. With no exception, the patients had severe acquired aplastic anemia. To note about this clonotype: No antigen is known for it.

Genomic DNA, serving as template, underwent TCR beta VDJ and CDR3 profiling. A single record per CDR3 protein comes from TCRdb applying MiXCR to the reads. The sample records more than 150,000 distinct CDR3 sequences, 48% being singletons. V was pared by 5 bases and J by 10 bases, with 9 bases of the junction left unmatched. The germline V gene has CDR1 GTSNPN and CDR2 SVGIG (reference sequence). The CDR3 has 14 residues. The receptor was derived from a human donor with aplastic anemia. What was sequenced was sorted CD4+, CD8+, or CD8+CD57+ T cells (not recorded which) from PBMCs. The rearrangement joins TRBV30 to TRBJ2-1; 12 bases match TRBD2. CDR3 bases: TGTGCCTGGGCAAGGACTAGCGGGGTAACGGAGCAGTTCTTC. This sequence encodes CAWARTSGVTEQFF.